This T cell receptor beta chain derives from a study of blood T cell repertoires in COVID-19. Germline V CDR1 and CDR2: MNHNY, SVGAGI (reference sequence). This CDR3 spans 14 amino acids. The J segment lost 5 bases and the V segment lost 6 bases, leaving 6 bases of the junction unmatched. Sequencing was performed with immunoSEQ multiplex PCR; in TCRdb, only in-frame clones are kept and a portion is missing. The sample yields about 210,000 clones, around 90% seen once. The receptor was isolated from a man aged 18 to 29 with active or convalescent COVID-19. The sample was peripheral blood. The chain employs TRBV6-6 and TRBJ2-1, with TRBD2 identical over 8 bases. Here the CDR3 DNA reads TGTGCCAGCAGGATTAGCGGGACCAACAATGAGCAGTTCTTC. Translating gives CASRISGTNNEQFF.